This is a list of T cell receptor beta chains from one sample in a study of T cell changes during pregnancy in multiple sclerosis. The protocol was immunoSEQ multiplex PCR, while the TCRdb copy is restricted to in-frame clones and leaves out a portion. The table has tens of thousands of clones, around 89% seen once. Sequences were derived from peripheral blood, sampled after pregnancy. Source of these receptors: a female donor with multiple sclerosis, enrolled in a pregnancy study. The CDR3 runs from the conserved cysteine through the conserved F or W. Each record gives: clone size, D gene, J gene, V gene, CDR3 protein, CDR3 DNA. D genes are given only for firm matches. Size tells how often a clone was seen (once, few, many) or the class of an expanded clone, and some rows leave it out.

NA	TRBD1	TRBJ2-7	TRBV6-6	CASSPRDREWEQYF	TGTGCCAGCAGTCCAAGGGACAGGGAGTGGGAGCAGTACTTC
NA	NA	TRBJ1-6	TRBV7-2	CASSKTSTGWSLHF	TGTGCCAGCAGCAAAACCTCGACAGGCTGGTCCCTCCACTTT
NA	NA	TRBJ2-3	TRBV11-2	CASSPGFTQYF	TGTGCCAGCAGCCCGGGGTTTACGCAGTATTTT
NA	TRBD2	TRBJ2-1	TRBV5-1	CASSLRLAGGQRDEQFF	TGCGCCAGCAGCTTAAGACTAGCGGGGGGGCAGCGGGATGAGCAGTTCTTC
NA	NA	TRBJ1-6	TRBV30	CAWSDQTGYSGSPLHF	TGTGCCTGGAGTGACCAAACAGGGTATTCAGGCTCACCCCTCCACTTT
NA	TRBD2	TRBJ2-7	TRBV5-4	CASSLRGGGRGEQYF	TGTGCCAGCAGCTTGCGTGGCGGGGGGAGAGGAGAGCAGTACTTC
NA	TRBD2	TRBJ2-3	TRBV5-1	CASSGASGSTDTQYF	TGCGCCAGCAGCGGGGCTAGCGGGAGCACAGATACGCAGTATTTT
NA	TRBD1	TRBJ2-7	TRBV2	CASNSGTGEAEQYF	TGTGCCAGCAATTCGGGGACAGGGGAGGCCGAGCAGTACTTC
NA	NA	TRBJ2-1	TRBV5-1	CASTQGTYNEQFF	TGCGCCAGCACACAGGGTACCTACAATGAGCAGTTCTTC
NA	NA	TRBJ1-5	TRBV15	CATSSDPAVGANQPQHF	TGTGCCACCAGCAGTGACCCGGCGGTTGGAGCTAATCAGCCCCAGCATTTT
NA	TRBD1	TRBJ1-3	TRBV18	CASSPRQGRENTIYF	TGTGCCAGCTCACCACGACAGGGTAGAGAAAACACCATATATTTT
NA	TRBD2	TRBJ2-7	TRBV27	CASGFRAGGPYEQYF	TGTGCCAGCGGGTTCCGGGCGGGGGGCCCCTACGAGCAGTACTTC
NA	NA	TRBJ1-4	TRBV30	CACTRQGQANEKLFF	TGTGCCTGTACGCGGCAGGGACAAGCTAATGAAAAACTGTTTTTT
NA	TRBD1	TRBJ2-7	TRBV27	CATTRTGSSYEQYF	TGTGCCACCACGAGGACAGGGAGCTCCTACGAGCAGTACTTC
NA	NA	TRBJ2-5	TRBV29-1	CSGLTAQETQYF	TGCAGCGGTTTGACTGCGCAAGAGACCCAGTACTTC
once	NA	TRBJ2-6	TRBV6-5	CASSYSGGSGANVLTF	TGTGCCAGCAGTTACTCAGGGGGCTCTGGGGCCAACGTCCTGACTTTC
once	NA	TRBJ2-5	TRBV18	CASSSPGRAQETQYF	TGTGCCAGCTCATCCCCCGGCAGGGCCCAAGAGACCCAGTACTTC
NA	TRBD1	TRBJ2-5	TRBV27	CASSLFPAVGTGPGETQYF	TGTGCCAGCAGTTTATTCCCGGCGGTGGGGACAGGGCCTGGGGAGACCCAGTACTTC
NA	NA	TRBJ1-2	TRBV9	CASSPSPDSNYGYTF	TGTGCCAGCAGCCCTAGCCCAGATTCTAACTATGGCTACACCTTC
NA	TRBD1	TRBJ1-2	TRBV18	CASSLLLKDRDGYTF	TGTGCCAGCTCACTCCTCCTGAAGGACAGGGATGGCTACACCTTC
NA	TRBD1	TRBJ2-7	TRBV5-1	CASSLAQGATREQYF	TGCGCCAGCAGCTTGGCCCAGGGGGCTACTAGAGAGCAGTACTTC
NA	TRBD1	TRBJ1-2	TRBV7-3	CASSPDRGRVITF	TGTGCCAGCAGCCCCGACAGGGGTCGAGTCATCACCTTC
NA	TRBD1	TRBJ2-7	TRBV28	CASNTPGQVWVEQYF	TGTGCCAGCAACACCCCGGGACAGGTATGGGTCGAGCAGTACTTC
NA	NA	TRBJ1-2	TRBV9	CASSEPRGYTF	TGTGCCAGCAGCGAGCCACGCGGCTACACCTTC
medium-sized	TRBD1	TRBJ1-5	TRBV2	CASKGGRNQPQHF	TGTGCCAGCAAAGGGGGCCGGAATCAGCCCCAGCATTTT
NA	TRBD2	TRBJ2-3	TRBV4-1	CASSQRSSGGFSTDTQYF	TGCGCCAGCAGCCAAAGGAGTAGCGGGGGATTCTCCACAGATACGCAGTATTTT
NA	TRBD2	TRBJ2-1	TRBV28	CASSLGDLAGGNEQFF	TGTGCCAGCAGTTTAGGCGACCTAGCGGGGGGGAATGAGCAGTTCTTC
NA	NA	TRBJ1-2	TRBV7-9	CASSSAPRVTSGGYTF	TGTGCCAGCAGCTCCGCCCCTCGCGTCACATCGGGAGGCTACACCTTC
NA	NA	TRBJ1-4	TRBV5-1	CASSYDRRAATNEKLFF	TGCGCCAGCAGCTATGACAGGCGGGCTGCAACTAATGAAAAACTGTTTTTT
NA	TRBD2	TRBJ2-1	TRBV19	CASSKLAGLDNEQFF	TGTGCCAGTAGTAAACTAGCGGGGTTAGACAATGAGCAGTTCTTC
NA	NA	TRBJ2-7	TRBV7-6	CASSFGEDRNEQYF	TGTGCCAGCAGCTTCGGGGAGGACAGGAACGAGCAGTACTTC
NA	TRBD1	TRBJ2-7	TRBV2	CASSYGQGNAISYEQYF	TGTGCCAGCAGTTATGGACAGGGTAATGCCATCTCCTACGAGCAGTACTTC
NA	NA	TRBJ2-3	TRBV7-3	CASSLGPQGIRSTDTQYF	TGTGCCAGCAGCTTAGGCCCACAGGGAATCCGCAGCACAGATACGCAGTATTTT
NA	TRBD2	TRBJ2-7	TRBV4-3	CASSQQLSWTSGAYEQYF	TGCGCCAGCAGCCAACAACTATCATGGACTAGCGGAGCCTACGAGCAGTACTTC
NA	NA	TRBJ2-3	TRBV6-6	CASSSSGTDTQYF	TGTGCCAGCAGTTCGTCCGGCACAGATACGCAGTATTTT
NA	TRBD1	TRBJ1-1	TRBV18	CASSPSKQGVTEAFF	TGTGCCAGCTCACCAAGTAAACAGGGGGTAACTGAAGCTTTCTTT
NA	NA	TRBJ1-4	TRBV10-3	CASGQQEKLFF	TGTGCCAGTGGACAACAGGAAAAACTGTTTTTT
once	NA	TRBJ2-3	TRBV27	CASSLGGGATDTQYF	TGTGCCAGCAGTTTGGGTGGGGGGGCCACAGATACGCAGTATTTT
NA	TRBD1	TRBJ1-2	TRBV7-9	CASSLALGQRLYGYTF	TGTGCCAGCAGCTTAGCTCTGGGACAGCGTCTCTATGGCTACACCTTC
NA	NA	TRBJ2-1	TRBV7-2	CASKRWSTISYNEQFF	TGTGCCAGCAAAAGGTGGAGCACAATCTCCTACAATGAGCAGTTCTTC
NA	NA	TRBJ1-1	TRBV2	CAGAQNTEAFF	TGTGCCGGGGCCCAGAACACTGAAGCTTTCTTT
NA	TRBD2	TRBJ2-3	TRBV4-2	CASSQGTSGGDTDTQYF	TGTGCCAGCAGCCAAGGAACCAGCGGGGGAGACACAGATACGCAGTATTTT
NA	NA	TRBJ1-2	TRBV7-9	CASSWGFGAGGYTF	TGTGCCAGCAGCTGGGGCTTTGGCGCCGGGGGCTACACCTTC
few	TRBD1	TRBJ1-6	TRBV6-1	CANGPGQGGSPLHF	TGTGCCAACGGTCCGGGACAGGGGGGGTCACCCCTCCACTTT
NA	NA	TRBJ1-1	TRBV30	CAWSGQRRGLRKNTEAFF	TGTGCCTGGAGTGGCCAACGGAGGGGCTTGAGGAAGAACACTGAAGCTTTCTTT
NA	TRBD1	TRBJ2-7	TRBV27	CASSLYGTGLYEQYF	TGTGCCAGCAGTTTATACGGGACAGGGTTATACGAGCAGTACTTC
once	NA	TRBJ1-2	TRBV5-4	CASSPGGRLYGYTF	TGTGCCAGCAGCCCGGGGGGACGGCTCTATGGCTACACCTTC
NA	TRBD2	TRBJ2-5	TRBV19	CATARLAGGVETQYF	TGTGCGACCGCCCGCCTAGCGGGGGGGGTGGAGACCCAGTACTTC
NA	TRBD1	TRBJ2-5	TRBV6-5	CASSYSGTGRQETQYF	TGTGCCAGCAGTTACTCGGGGACAGGAAGACAAGAGACCCAGTACTTC
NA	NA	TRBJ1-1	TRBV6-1	CASRLGPRTVEAFF	TGTGCCAGCAGACTGGGGCCCAGGACAGTTGAAGCTTTCTTT
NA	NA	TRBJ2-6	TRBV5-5	CASSLQVYSSGANVLTF	TGTGCCAGCAGCTTACAGGTTTATAGCTCTGGGGCCAACGTCCTGACTTTC
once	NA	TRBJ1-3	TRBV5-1	CASSLAGTAPSSSGNTIYF	TGCGCCAGCAGCTTGGCGGGAACAGCTCCTTCAAGCTCTGGAAACACCATATATTTT
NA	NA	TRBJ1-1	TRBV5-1	CASSLQASNTEAFF	TGCGCCAGCAGCTTGCAGGCTTCGAACACTGAAGCTTTCTTT
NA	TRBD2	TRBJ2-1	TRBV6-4	CASSEEGGGAYNEQFF	TGTGCCAGCAGTGAGGAGGGCGGGGGGGCTTACAATGAGCAGTTCTTC
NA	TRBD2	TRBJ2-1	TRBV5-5	CASSILAGGMQFF	TGTGCCAGCAGCATTCTAGCGGGGGGAATGCAGTTCTTC
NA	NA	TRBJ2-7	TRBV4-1	CASSQTSAAAYEQYF	TGCGCCAGCAGCCAGACTTCGGCAGCCGCTTACGAGCAGTACTTC
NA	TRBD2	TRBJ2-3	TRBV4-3	CASSQDPPPSGGSDTQYF	TGCGCCAGCAGCCAAGACCCTCCTCCTAGCGGGGGGTCAGATACGCAGTATTTT
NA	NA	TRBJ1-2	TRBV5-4	CASSLGRVNGYTF	TGTGCCAGCAGCTTGGGCAGGGTTAATGGCTACACCTTC
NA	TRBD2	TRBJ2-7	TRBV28	CASSFVSGGAEEQYF	TGTGCCAGCAGTTTTGTTAGCGGGGGGGCGGAGGAGCAGTACTTC
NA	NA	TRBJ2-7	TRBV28	CASSPGRPYEQYF	TGTGCCAGCAGTCCAGGGAGGCCCTACGAGCAGTACTTC